The rows below give T cell receptor beta chains drawn from one sample of a study of T cell repertoires in cytomegalovirus infection. Antigens for these TCRs are unknown. From the reads, TCRdb called clonotypes with MiXCR, one entry per CDR3 protein. The table shows about 830,000 distinct CDR3 sequences, with less than 35% occurring only once. The sequenced sample was cultured CD8+ T cells from PBMCs, obtained from culture after CMV antigen stimulation. The origin of the receptors is a human donor in good health (CMV status not recorded). Some clones in this sample may be carry-over from other donors' samples. Each CDR3 is given with its conserved first and last residue. The D gene is left open where the match is weak. Clone size is not always given. Where it is, it says once, few, many or a class for expanded clones.

d_call	v_call	j_call	clone_size	cdr3_aa	cdr3_nt
TRBD1	TRBV29-1	TRBJ2-3	-	CSVEGAGTGADTQYF	TGCAGCGTTGAAGGAGCCGGGACAGGGGCAGATACGCAGTATTTT
-	TRBV12-3/TRBV12-4	TRBJ2-3	few	CASSGGDSSWRITDTQYF	TGTGCCAGCAGCGGTGGGGACTCTAGCTGGAGGATCACAGATACGCAGTATTTT
TRBD1	TRBV7-6	TRBJ2-3	-	CASSLEKLTGSDTQYF	TGTGCCAGCAGCTTAGAAAAACTGACAGGGTCAGATACGCAGTATTTT
-	TRBV7-8	TRBJ1-5	-	CASSQGQLGNQPQHF	TGTGCCAGCAGCCAAGGACAGCTTGGCAATCAGCCCCAGCATTTT
-	TRBV12-3/TRBV12-4	TRBJ1-5	-	CASSLAQGLNQPQHF	TGTGCCAGCAGTTTAGCGCAAGGGCTCAATCAGCCCCAGCATTTT
-	TRBV7-6	TRBJ1-1	many	CASSPLSTEAFF	TGTGCCAGCAGCCCACTGAGCACTGAAGCTTTCTTT
-	TRBV6-5	TRBJ2-1	-	CASSFAGGEFF	TGTGCCAGCAGTTTCGCAGGGGGGGAGTTCTTC
-	TRBV7-6	TRBJ2-3	-	CASSLGGYGRDTQYF	TGTGCCAGCAGCTTAGGGGGATACGGAAGGGATACGCAGTATTTT
TRBD2	TRBV19	TRBJ2-1	few	CASNDGGINEQFF	TGTGCCAGTAACGACGGGGGGATCAATGAGCAGTTCTTC
TRBD2	TRBV7-8	TRBJ2-2	many	CASSPWTSRAGELFF	TGTGCCAGCAGCCCGTGGACTAGCCGGGCCGGGGAGCTGTTTTTT
-	TRBV7-2	TRBJ1-1	-	CASSFDVTTTEAFF	TGTGCCAGCAGCTTTGACGTCACGACAACTGAAGCTTTCTTT
TRBD2	TRBV15	TRBJ2-3	-	CATSRAGTSARDTQYF	TGTGCCACCAGCAGAGCCGGGACTAGCGCACGGGATACGCAGTATTTT
-	TRBV7-6	TRBJ2-1	many	CASSFGPSYNEQFF	TGTGCCAGCAGCTTCGGTCCTTCCTACAATGAGCAGTTCTTC
-	TRBV6-6	TRBJ1-5	-	CATSLAGGVDQPQHF	TGTGCCACCAGCCTCGCGGGGGGAGTGGATCAGCCCCAGCATTTT
-	TRBV7-2	TRBJ1-5	many	CASSLKGHSNQPQHF	TGTGCCAGCAGCTTAAAGGGGCATAGCAATCAGCCCCAGCATTTT
-	TRBV3-1	TRBJ2-2	-	CASSQSPHRRGTGELFF	TGTGCCAGCAGCCAATCGCCTCATAGGAGAGGCACCGGGGAGCTGTTTTTT